The clone carrying this T cell receptor (beta chain) was seen at least ten times. This CDR3 has 16 amino acids. Germline V gives CDR1 MNHEY, CDR2 SVGAGI. V dropped 2 bases and J dropped 4 bases, with 15 bases sitting between them. The data originate from a study of T cells after yellow fever vaccination. TCRdb used MiXCR to reprocess the 5' RACE reads, holding one entry per CDR3 protein. The sample lists about 52,000 distinct CDR3 sequences, about 6.6% seen once, with 24% in the top ten. The sequences come from CD8+ T cells not binding an NS4B(214-222) dextramer, sorted from PBMCs, collected approximately 40 days after the first yellow fever vaccination. The origin of this receptor is a man younger than 30 who received the YFV17D yellow fever vaccine. The chain carries TRBV6-5 and TRBJ2-1, with a possible D match to TRBD2 (6 bases). This chain's CDR3 is CASSYAGSGTYNEQFF. As DNA, the CDR3 is TGTGCCAGCAGTTACGCAGGTAGCGGAACTTACAATGAGCAGTTCTTC.